This record concerns one TCR beta chain sequence. These data are taken from a study of shared clonotypes between healthy human individuals. The ends were cut back, 6 bases at V and 4 bases at J, with 14 bases in the middle. The CDR3 consists of 14 residues. CDR1 SGDLS and CDR2 YYNGEE come from the germline V gene. CD8 cells regarded as naive lacked CD45RO, were positively chosen for CCR7, and omitted terminally differentiated effector memory CD45RA+ cells. Produced via immunoSEQ multiplex PCR; TCRdb's table is partial and in-frame only. Among about 2 million clones, roughly 94% were seen once, and the ten largest hold 1% to 1.5%.

The V gene is TRBV9, the J gene TRBJ1-3; no definite D call. The receptor was derived from a man younger than 35 in good health. Source material: naive CD8+ T cells sorted from blood. DNA for the CDR3: TGTGCCAGCAAAGGCAGCGAGTCCGGAAACACCATATATTTT. Translated: CASKGSESGNTIYF.